The rows below give T cell receptor beta chains drawn from one sample of a study of CD8 T cells in ankylosing spondylitis. Using its own MiXCR run on the 5' RACE reads, TCRdb lists one record per CDR3 protein. The sample lists under 250,000 distinct CDR3 sequences, about 26% occurring once. The sequenced sample consisted of blood, either unsorted or a sorted T cell fraction (not recorded which). The receptors shown here come from a male donor with ankylosing spondylitis or in good health (not recorded which). Each CDR3 is given with its conserved first and last residue. A D gene is named only where the DNA matches it firmly. Expanded clones are given a class, and other clones once, few, many or no size at all.

>TRBJ1-1|NA|NA|TRBV20-1
CSAGRMTTEAFF
TGCAGTGCAGGACGGATGACGACTGAAGCTTTCTTT
>TRBJ2-1|NA|NA|TRBV5-8
CASSLGLTNTYNEQFF
TGTGCCAGCAGCCTCGGACTGACCAACACCTACAATGAGCAGTTCTTC
>TRBJ1-1|NA|NA|TRBV29-1
CSAMTTEAFF
TGCAGCGCTATGACCACTGAAGCTTTCTTT
>TRBJ2-1|many|NA|TRBV20-1
CSARDLVDTYNEQFF
TGCAGTGCTAGAGACCTAGTCGACACGTACAATGAGCAGTTCTTC
>TRBJ2-7|many|NA|TRBV7-3
CASSSDGRNYEQYF
TGTGCCAGCAGCTCGGACGGGCGGAACTACGAGCAGTACTTC
>TRBJ2-1|many|TRBD2|TRBV6-1
CASSGTSGSTEQFF
TGTGCCAGCAGTGGGACTAGCGGGAGCACTGAGCAGTTCTTC
>TRBJ2-1|many|NA|TRBV10-3
CAIRRGAGNEQFF
TGTGCCATCAGGAGGGGGGCTGGCAATGAGCAGTTCTTC
>TRBJ2-7|NA|NA|TRBV20-1
CSARDRQHYEQYF
TGCAGTGCTAGAGACAGGCAGCACTACGAGCAGTACTTC
>TRBJ2-1|many|NA|TRBV6-1
CATLGLRSSYNEQFF
TGTGCCACCCTGGGACTCCGCAGCTCCTACAATGAGCAGTTCTTC
>TRBJ1-3|many|NA|TRBV11-2
CASRTPDGDGNTIYF
TGTGCCAGCAGAACACCGGACGGGGATGGAAACACCATATATTTT
>TRBJ1-6|many|NA|TRBV5-1
CASSGWTNSPLHF
TGCGCCAGCAGCGGATGGACTAATTCACCCCTCCACTTT
>TRBJ2-1|many|TRBD2|TRBV10-3
CAIRTSGEYNEQFF
TGTGCCATCAGGACTAGCGGAGAATACAATGAGCAGTTCTTC
>TRBJ1-6|many|TRBD1|TRBV27
CASSLSDRVASPLHF
TGTGCCAGCAGTTTATCCGACAGGGTTGCTTCACCCCTCCACTTT
>TRBJ2-5|many|NA|TRBV9
CASSVSLAETQYF
TGTGCCAGCAGCGTATCCCTCGCGGAGACCCAGTACTTC
>TRBJ1-3|many|NA|TRBV12-3/TRBV12-4
CASSARRSSGNTIYF
TGTGCCAGCAGTGCCCGACGAAGCTCTGGAAACACCATATATTTT
>TRBJ1-3|many|NA|TRBV5-5
CASSLRDGIGISGNTIYF
TGTGCCAGCAGCTTACGGGACGGAATCGGAATCTCTGGAAACACCATATATTTT
>TRBJ1-1|many|NA|TRBV5-1
CASSLDPDTEAFF
TGCGCCAGCAGCTTGGACCCGGACACTGAAGCTTTCTTT
>TRBJ1-2|NA|TRBD1|TRBV28
CASTVGQEYGYTF
TGTGCCAGCACCGTGGGACAGGAATATGGCTACACCTTC
>TRBJ2-3|NA|TRBD2|TRBV19
CASSWTSGTPDTQYF
TGTGCCAGTAGCTGGACTAGCGGGACCCCAGATACGCAGTATTTT
>TRBJ2-1|NA|TRBD2|TRBV5-6
CASSLTWLAGLNEQFF
TGTGCCAGCAGCTTGACCTGGCTAGCGGGACTCAATGAGCAGTTCTTC
>TRBJ2-7|few|TRBD1|TRBV12-3/TRBV12-4
CASSSSGQETYEQYF
TGTGCCAGCAGTTCGAGCGGACAGGAAACCTACGAGCAGTACTTC
>TRBJ2-5|many|TRBD2|TRBV29-1
CSVAVSGGLGTQYF
TGCAGCGTCGCCGTGAGCGGGGGCCTGGGGACCCAGTACTTC
>TRBJ2-1|NA|TRBD2|TRBV4-3
CASSQVLGGSSYNEQFF
TGCGCCAGCAGCCAAGTTTTGGGCGGGAGCTCCTACAATGAGCAGTTCTTC
>TRBJ2-1|NA|TRBD2|TRBV5-6
CARSPGTITNEQFF
TGTGCCAGGAGCCCCGGGACTATCACCAATGAGCAGTTCTTC
>TRBJ2-7|many|NA|TRBV29-1
CSVVGTGYYEQYF
TGCAGCGTTGTTGGGACCGGATACTACGAGCAGTACTTC
>TRBJ1-2|NA|TRBD1|TRBV3-1
CASSGDSLSYGYTF
TGTGCCAGCAGTGGGGACAGTTTATCCTATGGCTACACCTTC
>TRBJ2-5|once|NA|TRBV21-1
CASPSEETQYF
TGTGCCAGCCCTAGTGAAGAGACCCAGTACTTC
>TRBJ2-5|few|NA|TRBV29-1
CSAPVSGMETQYF
TGCAGCGCCCCGGTGTCAGGGATGGAGACCCAGTACTTC
>TRBJ2-5|NA|TRBD2|TRBV20-1
CSAVSGTSVETQYF
TGCAGTGCTGTCTCCGGGACTAGCGTGGAGACCCAGTACTTC
>TRBJ2-1|few|TRBD2|TRBV4-1
CASSQDPREWRHNEQFF
TGCGCCAGCAGCCAAGATCCGCGGGAGTGGAGGCACAATGAGCAGTTCTTC
>TRBJ2-1|NA|TRBD2|TRBV9
CASTKSRESSYNEQFF
TGTGCCAGCACCAAGTCGCGGGAGAGCTCCTACAATGAGCAGTTCTTC
>TRBJ1-2|many|NA|TRBV3-1
CASSQGAGAYGYTF
TGTGCCAGCAGCCAAGGTGCTGGGGCATATGGCTACACCTTC
>TRBJ2-6|many|TRBD1|TRBV20-1
CSARDRVSGANVLTF
TGCAGTGCTCGAGACAGGGTCTCTGGGGCCAACGTCCTGACTTTC
>TRBJ2-3|many|TRBD1|TRBV29-1
CSVLGQGNTDTQYF
TGCAGCGTTCTAGGACAGGGGAACACAGATACGCAGTATTTT
>TRBJ2-5|many|TRBD1|TRBV6-1
CASSRNRGQETQYF
TGTGCCAGCAGCAGGAACAGGGGGCAAGAGACCCAGTACTTC
>TRBJ2-4|many|NA|TRBV15
CATSTLESAKNIQYF
TGTGCCACCAGCACTCTAGAGTCGGCCAAAAACATTCAGTACTTC
>TRBJ1-2|NA|NA|TRBV12-3/TRBV12-4
CASSSRGGLIYGYTF
TGTGCCAGCAGTTCCCGTGGGGGCTTGATCTATGGCTACACCTTC
>TRBJ2-3|NA|TRBD2|TRBV7-2
CASIRRLAASTDTQYF
TGTGCCAGCATTCGCCGGCTAGCGGCTAGCACAGATACGCAGTATTTT
>TRBJ1-2|NA|NA|TRBV20-1
CSASLGIGYTF
TGCAGTGCTAGTCTGGGGATTGGCTACACCTTC
>TRBJ1-2|NA|TRBD1|TRBV5-5
CASSRPGQGLYTF
TGTGCCAGCAGCCGGCCGGGACAGGGTTTGTACACCTTC
>TRBJ2-2|many|TRBD1|TRBV25-1
CASSDPGQDTGELFF
TGTGCCAGCAGTGACCCCGGACAGGACACCGGGGAGCTGTTTTTT
>TRBJ2-7|few|TRBD2|TRBV20-1
CSAGGERYEQYF
TGCAGTGCTGGGGGGGAACGCTACGAGCAGTACTTC
>TRBJ2-2|many|NA|TRBV9
CASSVAVTGELFF
TGTGCCAGCAGCGTAGCTGTGACCGGGGAGCTGTTTTTT
>TRBJ2-7|few|TRBD2|TRBV20-1
CSARVGGSYEQYF
TGCAGTGCTAGAGTCGGGGGGTCCTACGAGCAGTACTTC
>TRBJ2-3|once|NA|TRBV12-3/TRBV12-4
CASSNRSTDTQYF
TGTGCCAGCAGTAACAGGAGCACAGATACGCAGTATTTT
>TRBJ2-1|NA|TRBD1|TRBV6-2/TRBV6-3
CASSLRQGSYNEQFF
TGTGCCAGCAGTTTGCGACAGGGGTCCTACAATGAGCAGTTCTTC
>TRBJ2-3|few|NA|TRBV3-1
CASSPLGTRTDTQYF
TGTGCCAGCAGCCCACTAGGGACTCGCACAGATACGCAGTATTTT
>TRBJ2-5|NA|NA|TRBV5-1
CASSLGDKMGEETQYF
TGCGCCAGCAGCTTGGGGGACAAAATGGGGGAAGAGACCCAGTACTTC
>TRBJ1-1|many|TRBD1|TRBV5-1
CASSAGTVVTEAFF
TGCGCCAGCAGCGCTGGGACAGTTGTTACTGAAGCTTTCTTT
>TRBJ2-5|few|NA|TRBV3-1
CASSPRGGAWETQYF
TGTGCCAGCAGCCCCAGGGGGGGGGCCTGGGAGACCCAGTACTTC
>TRBJ2-7|NA|NA|TRBV20-1
CSARDMLSYEQYF
TGCAGTGCTAGAGATATGCTTTCCTACGAGCAGTACTTC
>TRBJ2-2|NA|NA|TRBV4-2
CAMAPGRNTGELFF
TGTGCCATGGCCCCCGGGCGGAACACCGGGGAGCTGTTTTTT
>TRBJ1-2|many|NA|TRBV25-1
CASSDGPTNYGYTF
TGTGCCAGCAGTGACGGACCGACTAACTATGGCTACACCTTC
>TRBJ1-1|many|NA|TRBV6-1
CASSEQGHNTEAFF
TGTGCCAGCAGTGAACAGGGTCACAACACTGAAGCTTTCTTT
>TRBJ2-1|many|NA|TRBV20-1
CSARGFPQYNEQFF
TGCAGTGCTAGAGGTTTTCCACAGTACAATGAGCAGTTCTTC
>TRBJ2-7|NA|NA|TRBV5-1
CASSLGLHYEQYF
TGCGCCAGCAGCCTCGGTCTCCACTACGAGCAGTACTTC